This TCR beta chain was retrieved from a study of T cell changes during pregnancy in multiple sclerosis. Produced via immunoSEQ multiplex PCR; TCRdb's table is partial and in-frame only. This sample has approximately 90,000 clones; roughly 90% occur once, and the top ten carry around 0.93%. Germline V gene lookup returns CDR1 MNHNS and CDR2 SASEGT. The trim removed 5 bases at V and 9 bases at J, leaving 5 bases unmatched. The length of the CDR3 is 14 residues. V usage is TRBV6-1 and J usage is TRBJ1-6; 9 positions agree with TRBD1. This TCR came from a female donor with multiple sclerosis, enrolled in a pregnancy study. Sample: peripheral blood, taken before pregnancy. The CDR3 reads CASSLRQGGSPLHF. In DNA form, the CDR3 reads TGTGCCAGCAGTCTTCGACAGGGGGGTTCACCCCTCCACTTT.